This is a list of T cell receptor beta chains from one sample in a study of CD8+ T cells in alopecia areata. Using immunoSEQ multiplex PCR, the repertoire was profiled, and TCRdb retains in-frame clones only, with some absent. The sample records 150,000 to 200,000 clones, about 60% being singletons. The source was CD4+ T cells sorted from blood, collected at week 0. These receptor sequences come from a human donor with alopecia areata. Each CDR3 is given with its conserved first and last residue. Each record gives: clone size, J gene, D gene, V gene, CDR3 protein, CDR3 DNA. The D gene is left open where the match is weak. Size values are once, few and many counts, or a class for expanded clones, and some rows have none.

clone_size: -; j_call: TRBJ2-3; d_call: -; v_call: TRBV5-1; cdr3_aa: CASRSADTQYF; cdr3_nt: TGCGCCAGCAGGTCAGCAGATACGCAGTATTTT
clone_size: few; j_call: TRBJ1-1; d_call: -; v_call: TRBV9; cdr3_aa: CASSVEAGVAEAFF; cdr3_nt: TGTGCCAGCAGCGTAGAGGCGGGGGTGGCTGAAGCTTTCTTT
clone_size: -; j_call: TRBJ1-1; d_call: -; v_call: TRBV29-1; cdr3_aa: CSVSGGQEAFF; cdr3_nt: TGCAGCGTTAGCGGGGGACAAGAAGCTTTCTTT
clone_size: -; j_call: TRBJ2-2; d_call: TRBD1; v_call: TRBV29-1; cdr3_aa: CSAPGQANTGELFF; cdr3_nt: TGCAGCGCTCCGGGACAGGCGAACACCGGGGAGCTGTTTTTT
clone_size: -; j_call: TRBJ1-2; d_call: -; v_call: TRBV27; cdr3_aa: CASSPQGGGYTF; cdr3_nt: TGTGCCAGCAGTCCCCAGGGAGGGGGCTACACCTTC
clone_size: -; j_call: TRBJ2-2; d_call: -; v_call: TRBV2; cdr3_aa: CASRSTGELFF; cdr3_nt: TGTGCCAGCAGATCCACCGGGGAGCTGTTTTTT
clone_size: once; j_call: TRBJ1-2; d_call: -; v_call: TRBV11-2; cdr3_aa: CASSLDPRARGGYTF; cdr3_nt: TGTGCCAGCAGCTTAGATCCCAGGGCGCGCGGTGGCTACACCTTC
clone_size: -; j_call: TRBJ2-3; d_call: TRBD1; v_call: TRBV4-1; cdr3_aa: CASSLSGTGYSDTQYF; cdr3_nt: TGCGCCAGCAGCCTGTCCGGGACAGGGTATTCAGATACGCAGTATTTT
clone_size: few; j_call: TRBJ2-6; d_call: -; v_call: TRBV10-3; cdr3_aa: CAISEGGANVLTF; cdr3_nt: TGTGCCATCAGTGAAGGTGGGGCCAACGTCCTGACTTTC
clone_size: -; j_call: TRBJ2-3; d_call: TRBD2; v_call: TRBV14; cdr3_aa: CASSLTGTSRTDTQYF; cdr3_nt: TGTGCCAGCAGCTTAACCGGGACTAGTAGGACAGATACGCAGTATTTT
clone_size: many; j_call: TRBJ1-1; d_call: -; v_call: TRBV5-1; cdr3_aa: CASSSLQAGTEAFF; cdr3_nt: TGCGCCAGCAGCTCACTACAGGCGGGGACTGAAGCTTTCTTT
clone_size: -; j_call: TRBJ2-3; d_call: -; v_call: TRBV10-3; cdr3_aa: CAISEKGEVDTQYF; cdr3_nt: TGTGCCATCAGTGAAAAAGGGGAGGTAGATACGCAGTATTTT
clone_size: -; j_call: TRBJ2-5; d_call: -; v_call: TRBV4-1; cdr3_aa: CASSYGQGGETQYF; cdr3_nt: TGCGCCAGCAGCTACGGACAGGGAGGGGAGACCCAGTACTTC